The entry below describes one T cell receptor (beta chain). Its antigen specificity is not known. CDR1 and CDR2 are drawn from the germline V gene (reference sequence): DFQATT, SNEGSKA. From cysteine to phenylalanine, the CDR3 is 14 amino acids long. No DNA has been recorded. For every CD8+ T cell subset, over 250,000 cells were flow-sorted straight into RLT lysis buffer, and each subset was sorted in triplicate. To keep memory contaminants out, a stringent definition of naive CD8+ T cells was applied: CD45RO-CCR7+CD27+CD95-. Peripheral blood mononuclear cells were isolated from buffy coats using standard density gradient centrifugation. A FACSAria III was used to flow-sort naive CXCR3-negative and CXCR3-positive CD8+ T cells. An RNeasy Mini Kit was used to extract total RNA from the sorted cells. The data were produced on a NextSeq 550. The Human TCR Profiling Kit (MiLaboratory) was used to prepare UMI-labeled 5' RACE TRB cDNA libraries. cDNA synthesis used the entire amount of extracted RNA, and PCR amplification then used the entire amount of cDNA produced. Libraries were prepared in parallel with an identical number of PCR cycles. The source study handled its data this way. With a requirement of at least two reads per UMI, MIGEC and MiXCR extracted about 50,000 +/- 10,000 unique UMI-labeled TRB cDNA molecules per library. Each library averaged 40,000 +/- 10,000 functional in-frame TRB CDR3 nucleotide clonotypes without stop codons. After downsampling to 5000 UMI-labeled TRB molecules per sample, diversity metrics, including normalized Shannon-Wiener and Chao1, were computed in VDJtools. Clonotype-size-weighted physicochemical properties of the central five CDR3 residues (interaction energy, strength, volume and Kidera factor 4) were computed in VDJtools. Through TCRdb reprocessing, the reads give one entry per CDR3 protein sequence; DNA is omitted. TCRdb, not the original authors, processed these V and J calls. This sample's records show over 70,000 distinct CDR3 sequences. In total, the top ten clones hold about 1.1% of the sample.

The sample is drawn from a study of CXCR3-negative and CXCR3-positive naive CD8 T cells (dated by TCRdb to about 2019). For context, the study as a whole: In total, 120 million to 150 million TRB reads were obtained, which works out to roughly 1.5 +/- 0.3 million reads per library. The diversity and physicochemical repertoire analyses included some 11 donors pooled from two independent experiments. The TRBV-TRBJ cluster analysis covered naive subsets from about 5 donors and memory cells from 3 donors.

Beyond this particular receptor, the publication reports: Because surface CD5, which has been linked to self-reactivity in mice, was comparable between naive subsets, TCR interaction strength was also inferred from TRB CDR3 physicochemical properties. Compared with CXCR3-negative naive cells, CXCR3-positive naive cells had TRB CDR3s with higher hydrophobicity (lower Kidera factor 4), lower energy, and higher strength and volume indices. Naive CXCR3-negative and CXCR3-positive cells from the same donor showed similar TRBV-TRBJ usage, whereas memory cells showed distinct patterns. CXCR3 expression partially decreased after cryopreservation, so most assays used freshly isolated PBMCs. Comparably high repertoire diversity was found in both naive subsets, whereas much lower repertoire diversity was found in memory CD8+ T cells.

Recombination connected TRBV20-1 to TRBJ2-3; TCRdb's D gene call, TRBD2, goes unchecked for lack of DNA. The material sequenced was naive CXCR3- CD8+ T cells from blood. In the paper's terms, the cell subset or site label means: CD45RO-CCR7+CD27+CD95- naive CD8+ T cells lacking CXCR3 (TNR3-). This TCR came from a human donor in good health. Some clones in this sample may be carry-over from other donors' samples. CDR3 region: CSARTRGGPDTQYF.